These 21 T cell receptor beta chains originate from one sample sequenced in a study of lymphopenia after photon versus proton radiotherapy (dated by TCRdb to between 2018 and 2021). Library preparation employed the immunoSEQ multiplex PCR assay. This is the immuneACCESS table as TCRdb keeps it, with only in-frame sequences that have V and J called. A part of the clones is gone; compared with another copy, unresolved V genes explain less than half, and the rest is unexplained. In all, the sample holds 13,000 or so clones, and 88% of those were seen once. The ten largest clones add up to 3.5% of the sample. The source material was peripheral blood, sampled from a patient treated with photon-based radiotherapy. The receptors stem from a man in his sixties with pancreatic cancer.

About this clone: The CDR3 does not close with the conserved phenylalanine or tryptophan, likely indicating a read error. No DNA is shown, since the ends of the CDR3 on it are uncertain; the CDR3 is the one TCRdb lists. The V call is TRBV11-2, the J call TRBJ2-7; the DNA was not compared with TRBD1, the D call given in the table. The CDR3 numbers 13 amino acids, ends counted. The germline gives CDR1 SGHAT, CDR2 FQNNGV. The CDR3 reads CASSSNRGGPPLI.

V is TRBV6-1 and J is TRBJ2-7, with 12 bases aligning to TRBD1. V gave up 3 bases and J gave up 3 bases; unmatched junction bases: 3. The CDR3 runs to 15 residues. Per the germline V gene, CDR1 is MNHNS and CDR2 is SASEGT. The CDR3 region has the DNA TGTGCCAGCAGTGAGGGACAGGGGGCCTTCTACGAGCAGTACTTC. This codes for CASSEGQGAFYEQYF.

This clone was seen a single time. The genes are TRBV4-3 and TRBJ2-1, with D unclear. CDR1 and CDR2 (germline): LGHNA, YSLEER. V was cut by 1 base and J by 12 bases, with 7 bases left in between. There are 11 residues in the CDR3. The CDR3 DNA is TGCGCCAGCAGCCAAGGCAGGTGGCAGTTCTTC. The encoded protein is CASSQGRWQFF.

V and J are TRBV4-2 and TRBJ2-7; D is uncertain. V dropped 0 bases and J dropped 7 bases, with 16 bases sitting between them. The CDR3 length is 15 residues. Germline CDR1 LGHNA, CDR2 YNFKEQ. The CDR3 bases are TGTGCCAGCAGCCAAGAGGTGGCAGGTGTTCGTGAGCAGTACTTC. Its translation is CASSQEVAGVREQYF.

The chain has TRBV6-6 and TRBJ1-2, with D perhaps TRBD1 (5 bases). CDR1 MNHNY and CDR2 SVGAGI come from the germline V gene (reference sequence). V was trimmed by 6 bases and J by 0 bases, leaving 14 bases between them. The CDR3 is 15 residues long. The CDR3 region has the DNA TGTGCCAGCAGCAATGCACAGGCAGCTAACTATGGCTACACCTTC. Translating gives CASSNAQAANYGYTF.

CDR3 nucleotide sequence: TGTGCCAGCAGCACAGAAGCGGGGGAGCAGTTCTTC. Translated: CASSTEAGEQFF. The gene calls are TRBV5-6 and TRBJ2-1, with 7 bases lining up with TRBD2. The V gene end was trimmed by 4 bases and the J gene end by 10 bases; junction bases not matched to a gene: 5. The CDR3 runs 12 residues. Germline loops: CDR1 SGHDT, CDR2 YYEEEE.

This clone has a handful of counts. This rearrangement joins TRBV30 to TRBJ1-5; D not certain. CDR1 and CDR2 (germline): GTSNPN, SVGIG (reference sequence). Deletions cut 3 bases from V and 0 bases from J, with 12 bases between. The CDR3 is 15 amino acids. CDR3 bases: TGTGCCTGGAGCCGAGAGACCGTTAGCAATCAGCCCCAGCATTTT. It specifies CAWSRETVSNQPQHF. Full variable domain (rest looked up from reference TRBV30 and TRBJ1-5): SQTIHQWPATLVQPVGSPLSLECTVEGTSNPNLYWYRQAAGRGLQLLFYSVGIGQISSEVPQNLSASRPQDRQFILSSKKLLLSDSGFYLCAWSRETVSNQPQHFGDGTRLSIL.

The chain carries TRBV29-1 and TRBJ2-2; D is perhaps TRBD1 or TRBD2 (5 bases each). Germline V gene lookup returns CDR1 SQVTM and CDR2 ANQGSEA. The ends were cut back, 6 bases at V and 0 bases at J, with 11 bases in the middle. This CDR3 contains 14 residues. The CDR3 loop is CSVAGTSNTGELFF. CDR3 nucleotide sequence: TGCAGCGTAGCAGGGACCTCGAACACCGGGGAGCTGTTTTTT.

This sequence joins TRBV5-6 and TRBJ1-2; no reliable D call. The CDR3 loop spans 13 amino acids. Germline V gene data show CDR1 as SGHDT and CDR2 as YYEEEE. The V and J ends lost 1 base and 7 bases respectively, with 11 bases between them. CDR3 loop: CASSLTGLRGYTF. Written as DNA, the CDR3 is TGTGCCAGCAGCTTGACCGGCCTCCGTGGCTACACCTTC.

The J gene is TRBJ2-1, the V gene TRBV19; 7 nucleotides line up with TRBD2. The germline V gene encodes CDR1 LNHDA and CDR2 SQIVND (reference sequence). V lost 3 bases and J lost 6; bases outside the gene matches: 17. The CDR3 loop spans 18 amino acids. Here the CDR3 reads CASSILMATGGSSNEQFF. The CDR3 nucleotides read TGTGCCAGTAGTATTCTAATGGCTACGGGGGGTTCGAGCAATGAGCAGTTCTTC.

The genes are TRBV5-1 and TRBJ1-2; D perhaps matches TRBD1 (5 bases). Trimming shortened V by 0 bases and J by 8 bases, and 8 bases separated the two germline ends. The CDR3 runs to 12 residues. CDR1 and CDR2 (germline): SGHRS, YFSETQ. The CDR3 bases are TGCGCCAGCAGCTTGGAAAGGGGCGGCTACACCTTC. Translated, it gives CASSLERGGYTF.

This chain uses TRBV9 with TRBJ2-1; 10 bases align to TRBD2. Trimming at V came to 1 base and at J to 0 bases, leaving 10 bases not matched to a gene. CDR1 and CDR2 from the germline V gene are SGDLS and YYNGEE. CDR3 size: 19 residues. The CDR3 DNA follows: TGTGCCAGCAGCGTACGGGGACTAGCGTCCGATAGCTCCTACAATGAGCAGTTCTTC. Protein sequence: CASSVRGLASDSSYNEQFF.

This rearrangement joins TRBV7-6 to TRBJ2-3; the match to TRBD2 covers 9 bases. Germline-derived CDR1 and CDR2 are SGHVS and FNYEAQ. The CDR3 length is 17 residues. Germline trimming cut 5 bases from V and 3 bases from J; bases unmatched to any gene: 12. The CDR3 sequence: CASSRGGGAGVTDTQYF. CDR3 in DNA: TGTGCCAGCAGCCGCGGGGGGGGCGCGGGGGTAACAGATACGCAGTATTTT.

The chain employs TRBV18 and TRBJ1-5; 7 bases line up with TRBD1. The CDR3 is made up of 15 amino acids. Germline CDR1 is KGHSH and CDR2 is LQKENI. Losses at the gene ends were 6 bases for V and 9 bases for J; bases not matched to a gene: 14. The CDR3 DNA reads TGTGCCAGCTCTCCCGGGGGTGGACAGGATCTGCCCCAGCATTTT. Protein sequence: CASSPGGGQDLPQHF.

CDR3 in DNA: TGTGCCAGCAGCCCACCAGCAGGGGCCAATGAAAAACTGTTTTTT. Its translation is CASSPPAGANEKLFF. This chain connects TRBV5-5 to TRBJ1-4; tentative D call: TRBD1 (6 bases). This CDR3 is built from 15 residues. Per the germline V gene, CDR1 is SGHKS and CDR2 is YYEKEE (reference sequence). Deletions cut 4 bases from V and 5 bases from J, with 15 bases between.

J is TRBJ1-3 and V is TRBV30, with D possibly matching TRBD1 (5 bases). The CDR3 runs to 17 residues. In germline, CDR1 is GTSNPN, CDR2 SVGIG (reference sequence). Trimming stripped 0 bases from V and 0 bases from J, with 15 bases between. CDR3: CAWSVGEGKPSGNTIYF. In DNA form, the CDR3 reads TGTGCCTGGAGTGTAGGGGAGGGTAAACCCTCTGGAAACACCATATATTTT.

This clone was detected only once. V usage is TRBV27 and J usage is TRBJ2-5; the match to TRBD2 covers 7 bases. Germline values: CDR1 MNHEY, CDR2 SMNVEV (reference sequence). V shed 2 bases and J 4 bases; nucleotides not matched to a gene: 7. There are 15 residues in the CDR3. The CDR3 DNA is TGTGCCAGCAGTTTACTAGCGGTTGGGAGAGAGACCCAGTACTTC. Protein sequence: CASSLLAVGRETQYF.

The table lists this clone with a few counts. V and J are TRBV7-7 and TRBJ2-5; 9 bases are a match to TRBD2. Germline CDR1 SSHAT, CDR2 FNYEAQ (reference sequence). The J segment lost 5 bases and the V segment lost 4 bases, leaving 8 bases of the junction unmatched. CDR3 length equals 15 residues. In DNA form, the CDR3 reads TGTGCCAGCAGCTACCGTAGCGGGGGCGAGGAGACCCAGTACTTC. Translating gives CASSYRSGGEETQYF.

The chain has TRBV11-1 and TRBJ2-7, with 8 bases identical to TRBD2. Germline V gene data show CDR1 as SGHAT and CDR2 as FQDESV (reference sequence). The junction had 4 bases not matched to a gene; V was cut back by 3 bases and J by 0 bases. The CDR3 runs 15 residues. CDR3 sequence reads: CASSFSGAHSYEQYF. CDR3 DNA: TGTGCCAGCAGCTTTAGCGGGGCCCACTCCTACGAGCAGTACTTC.

The V call is TRBV6-5, the J call TRBJ2-7; TRBD1 is a possible D gene (6 bases). The CDR3 runs to 13 residues. Germline lookup yields CDR1 MNHEY and CDR2 SVGAGI. The germline V and J ends were trimmed by 4 bases and 4 bases, with 11 bases remaining between them. The CDR3 nucleotides read TGTGCCAGCAGTTCCGGACAGAGTTACGAGCAGTACTTC. Translating it yields CASSSGQSYEQYF.

This clone came up once. V is TRBV2 and J is TRBJ1-4; no clear D gene. The CDR3 spans 13 residues. The V end lost 9 bases, the J end lost 5 bases, and 13 bases lay between the germline ends. Germline lookup yields CDR1 SNHLY and CDR2 FYNNEI. CDR3 sequence: CARRTSLNEKLFF. The CDR3 DNA follows: TGTGCCAGGAGAACGAGCTTAAATGAAAAACTGTTTTTT. The full variable domain, with the rest looked up from reference TRBV2 and TRBJ1-4, is EPEVTQTPSHQVTQMGQEVILRCVPISNHLYFYWYRQILGQKVEFLVSFYNNEISEKSEIFDDQFSVERPDGSNFTLKIRSTKLEDSAMYFCARRTSLNEKLFFGSGTQLSVL.